These 10 T cell receptor beta chains were sequenced from one sample in a study of control samples from healthy donors and cancer patients. TCRdb keeps only in-frame clones here, not all; method: immunoSEQ multiplex PCR. The data contain more than 95,000 clones, around nine tenths of them seen just once; the ten biggest clones take up around 8.7%. The source material was blood. These receptors were collected from a man between 35 and 55 years old in good health.

The chain links TRBV11-3 to TRBJ2-3, with 12 bases aligning to TRBD2. CDR3 length: 16 residues. J was trimmed by 9 bases and V by 0 bases; bases with no gene match: 7. The germline gives CDR1 SGHNT, CDR2 YENEEA. The CDR3: CASSLELAGGLITQYF. The CDR3 DNA reads TGTGCCAGCAGCTTAGAACTAGCGGGGGGCCTGATCACGCAGTATTTT.

The V gene is TRBV27, the J gene TRBJ2-7; TRBD1 matches at 8 bases. The CDR3 has 13 amino acids. Germline V gene sequence: CDR1 MNHEY, CDR2 SMNVEV (reference sequence). V was pared by 3 bases and J by 4 bases, with 2 bases of the junction left unmatched. CDR3 sequence reads: CASSFGQGYEQYF. CDR3 in DNA: TGTGCCAGCAGTTTCGGACAGGGTTACGAGCAGTACTTC.

This clone occurred a few times. The DNA of the CDR3 is TGTGCCAGCAGCTTAAAGGGCAGTAACTATGGCTACACCTTC. Residues: CASSLKGSNYGYTF. This chain links TRBV7-2 with TRBJ1-2; no reliable D call. The germline V and J ends were trimmed by 2 bases and 1 base, with 8 bases remaining between them. Germline V CDR1 and CDR2: SGHTA, FQGNSA. The CDR3 runs to 14 residues.

V is TRBV7-2 and J is TRBJ1-2, with D possibly matching TRBD1 (6 bases). Trimming left V 4 bases short and J 7 bases short, with 13 bases between. Germline V lookup: CDR1 SGHTA, CDR2 FQGNSA. The CDR3 is made up of 13 amino acids. CDR3 in amino acids: CASSSNRVPGYTF. Written as DNA, the CDR3 is TGTGCCAGCAGCTCCAACAGGGTACCTGGCTACACCTTC.

The table lists this clone with a count of one. The V gene is TRBV6-2 or TRBV6-3, the J gene TRBJ1-1; D is possibly TRBD1 (5 bases). This CDR3 comprises 14 residues. The V gene lost 2 bases and the J gene lost 0 bases, with 7 bases spanning the gap. Germline CDR1 is MNHEY and CDR2 is SVGEGT. The CDR3 sequence is CASSYGGMNTEAFF. CDR3 coding DNA: TGTGCCAGCAGTTACGGGGGAATGAACACTGAAGCTTTCTTT.

This sequence joins TRBV7-2 and TRBJ2-5; no definite D call. The CDR3 has 15 residues. Germline V gene sequence: CDR1 SGHTA, CDR2 FQGNSA. Between the trimmed V and J ends, which lost 3 bases and 0 bases, there was a span of 11 bases. This CDR3 is CASSFNLADQETQYF. CDR3 coding DNA: TGTGCCAGCAGCTTCAATTTAGCCGACCAAGAGACCCAGTACTTC. Variable domain in full (rest from reference TRBV7-2 and TRBJ2-5): GAGVSQSPSNKVTEKGKDVELRCDPISGHTALYWYRQSLGQGLEFLIYFQGNSAPDKSGLPSDRFSAERTGGSVSTLTIQRTQQEDSAVYLCASSFNLADQETQYFGPGTRLLVL.

The rearrangement links TRBV9 to TRBJ2-7, with D possibly TRBD1 on 6 matching bases. Germline V gene sequence: CDR1 SGDLS, CDR2 YYNGEE. V dropped 4 bases and J dropped 1 base, with 12 bases sitting between them. This CDR3 is built from 14 residues. The CDR3 nucleotides read TGTGCCAGCAGCCAACTAGGACAGTCCTACGAGCAGTACTTC. Translating it yields CASSQLGQSYEQYF.

J is TRBJ2-3 and V is TRBV24-1; TRBD2 aligns across 7 bases. There are 14 residues in the CDR3. With 3 bases clipped from V and 2 bases from J, the junction kept 1 base outside the gene matches. Germline assignment: CDR1 KGHDR and CDR2 SFDVKD. This CDR3 is CATSDGDYTDTQYF. The DNA of the CDR3 is TGTGCCACCAGTGATGGGGACTACACAGATACGCAGTATTTT.

The CDR3 coding sequence is TGTGCCAGCAGTCCACAGGGTCACGGCTACACCTTC. Its protein is CASSPQGHGYTF. J is TRBJ1-2 and V is TRBV25-1; tentatively, D is TRBD1 (6 bases). Looked up from germline, CDR1 is MGHDK and CDR2 is SYGVNS. The CDR3 consists of 12 residues. Trimming pared 5 bases from V and 8 bases from J, leaving 12 bases between.

With respect to this clone: Compared with germline, one end of the junction differs, possibly owing to a read error. This rearrangement joins TRBV6-2 or TRBV6-3 to TRBJ2-5, with unresolved D. Germline V gives CDR1 MNHEY, CDR2 SVGEGT. The CDR3 extends over 11 amino acids. The chain's CDR3 is CAGSYLETQYF. The CDR3 DNA is TGTGCCGGCAGTTACCTAGAGACCCAGTACTTC.